These 20 T cell receptor beta chains were sequenced from one sample in a study of blood T cell repertoires in COVID-19. Assay used: immunoSEQ multiplex PCR; TCRdb lists only in-frame clones, some missing. Of roughly 140,000 clones listed, just under 80% were seen once; the top ten hold about 1.9%. Sequencing was performed on peripheral blood. These receptor sequences come from a woman aged 55-69 years with acute or convalescent COVID-19.

The genes are TRBV5-1 and TRBJ2-3; 9 nucleotides agree with TRBD2. In germline, CDR1 is SGHRS, CDR2 YFSETQ. V was clipped by 1 base and J by 1 base; unmatched bases: 1. This CDR3 has 15 amino acids. The CDR3 DNA reads as TGCGCCAGCAGCTTGAGACTAGCGGGCACAGATACGCAGTATTTT. Translation gives CASSLRLAGTDTQYF.

The chain has TRBV6-5 and TRBJ1-2; 7 bases line up with TRBD1. The CDR3 sequence is 15 residues long. Germline V gives CDR1 MNHEY, CDR2 SVGAGI. V shed 6 bases and J 0 bases; nucleotides not matched to a gene: 7. CDR3 residues: CASRIGGGTNYGYTF. CDR3 in DNA: TGTGCCAGCAGGATAGGGGGCGGCACTAACTATGGCTACACCTTC.

The V and J genes are TRBV6-5 and TRBJ2-7, with D perhaps matching TRBD1 (7 bases). Germline V gene data show CDR1 as MNHEY and CDR2 as SVGAGI. This CDR3 comprises 15 residues. Trimming removed 2 bases from V and 7 bases from J, with 18 bases in between. CDR3 in DNA: TGTGCCAGCAGTTACCTGGGCAGGGGGGTAGGGGAGCAGTACTTC. Its protein product is CASSYLGRGVGEQYF.

J is TRBJ2-7 and V is TRBV28; D is perhaps TRBD2 (5 bases). The CDR3 runs 15 residues. Trimming removed 6 bases from V and 4 bases from J, with 19 bases in between. Germline loops: CDR1 MDHEN, CDR2 SYDVKM. The CDR3 here is CASSPASFGEYEQYF. The CDR3 DNA is TGTGCCAGCAGCCCCGCTAGCTTTGGGGAATACGAGCAGTACTTC.

This clone was seen more than once but under ten times. The CDR3 DNA sequence: TGCGCCAGCAGTGAGTCGACAGGGAATATAGGTGAAAAACTGTTTTTT. Protein product: CASSESTGNIGEKLFF. This chain connects TRBV10-2 to TRBJ1-4; 7 bases line up with TRBD1. This CDR3 is built from 16 residues. The V segment lost 0 bases and the J segment 7 bases; nucleotides outside the gene matches: 8. The germline CDR1 and CDR2 sequences are WSHSY and SAAADI.

V is TRBV6-5 and J is TRBJ1-4, with a possible D match to TRBD1 (6 bases). This CDR3 is built from 13 residues. V was trimmed by 9 bases and J by 4 bases, leaving 12 bases between them. CDR1 and CDR2 from the germline V gene are MNHEY and SVGAGI. CDR3 DNA: TGTGCCAGTTCGGGACACATTAATGAAAAACTGTTTTTT. Translated, it gives CASSGHINEKLFF.

The chain carries TRBV5-1 and TRBJ2-1; 14 positions match TRBD2. V was clipped by 3 bases and J by 7 bases; unmatched bases: 3. Germline V gene lookup returns CDR1 SGHRS and CDR2 YFSETQ. The CDR3 is made up of 15 amino acids. The CDR3 region has the DNA TGCGCCAGCAGCTCCAGACTAGCGGGAGGGAATGAGCAGTTCTTC. This encodes CASSSRLAGGNEQFF.

This sequence joins TRBV3-1 (or the pseudogene TRBV3-2) and TRBJ2-7, with D possibly matching TRBD2 (5 bases). Germline V lookup: CDR1 LGHDT, CDR2 YNNKEL (reference sequence). V was cut by 4 bases and J by 3 bases, with 7 bases left in between. This CDR3 region has 12 residues. CDR3 nucleotide sequence: TGTGCCAGCAGCCGGGAGTACTACGAGCAGTACTTC. Translating it yields CASSREYYEQYF.

The chain joins TRBV9 to TRBJ2-3; 7 bases fit TRBD2. CDR3 length: 15 residues. CDR1 SGDLS and CDR2 YYNGEE come from the germline V gene. Germline trimming cut 2 bases from V and 3 bases from J; bases unmatched to any gene: 6. CDR3 sequence: CASSVGGSGTDTQYF. CDR3 in DNA: TGTGCCAGCAGCGTCGGCGGGAGCGGGACAGATACGCAGTATTTT.

CDR3 residues: CASSALASQSGANVLTF. DNA of the CDR3: TGTGCCAGCAGTGCTCTAGCCTCTCAGTCTGGGGCCAACGTCCTGACTTTC. The rearrangement uses TRBV6-1 and TRBJ2-6, with D perhaps TRBD2 (5 bases). The CDR3 has 17 amino acids. Germline V CDR1 and CDR2: MNHNS, SASEGT. V gave up 4 bases and J gave up 1 base, with 14 bases separating them.

V is TRBV29-1 and J is TRBJ2-5; D is possibly TRBD2 (5 bases). The CDR3 is 13 amino acids. V lost 7 bases to trimming and J lost 5 bases, with 17 bases between them. Germline V CDR1 and CDR2: SQVTM, ANQGSEA. The CDR3 region is CSAADLDVETQYF. In nucleotides, the CDR3 is TGCAGCGCCGCGGACTTGGACGTCGAGACCCAGTACTTC.

This chain uses TRBV7-3 with TRBJ2-2, with D unclear. V lost 2 bases and J 0 bases, leaving 7 bases between the germline ends. Per germline, CDR1 SGHTA and CDR2 FQGTGA. The CDR3 has 15 residues. In DNA, the CDR3 is TGTGCCAGCAGCTTACGTAACTCGAACACCGGGGAGCTGTTTTTT. Protein sequence: CASSLRNSNTGELFF. Using reference TRBV7-3 and TRBJ2-2 for the parts outside the CDR3, the full variable domain is GAGVSQTPSNKVTEKGKYVELRCDPISGHTALYWYRQSLGQGPEFLIYFQGTGAADDSGLPNDRFFAVRPEGSVSTLKIQRTERGDSAVYLCASSLRNSNTGELFFGEGSRLTVL.

A note on this clone: A read error may account for a junction end that differs from germline. This chain links TRBV7-7 with TRBJ2-1, with TRBD2 identical over 9 bases. The CDR3 runs 16 residues. The germline CDR1 and CDR2 sequences are SSHAT and FNYEAQ (reference sequence). The DNA of the CDR3 is TGTGCTAGCAGCTTAGTCGCGGGAGGGCCGGGAGATGAGCAGTTCTTC. Translated, it gives CASSLVAGGPGDEQFF.

This rearrangement joins TRBV28 to TRBJ1-1; possible D gene TRBD1, 5 bases. Germline V gene lookup returns CDR1 MDHEN and CDR2 SYDVKM. The ends were cut back, 6 bases at V and 1 base at J, with 12 bases in the middle. This CDR3 has 14 residues. This CDR3 is CASSQGGKNTEAFF. The CDR3 DNA follows: TGTGCCAGCAGCCAGGGTGGGAAGAACACTGAAGCTTTCTTT.

This clone has a single count. This rearrangement joins TRBV6-5 to TRBJ2-1, with D unresolved. CDR3 length equals 13 residues. Germline CDR1 and CDR2: MNHEY and SVGAGI. Trimming took off 0 bases at V and 8 bases at J, with 8 bases between the two ends. The CDR3 reads CASSYSSSYEQFF. The CDR3 DNA follows: TGTGCCAGCAGTTACTCTAGTAGTTATGAGCAGTTCTTC.

The chain joins TRBV6-2 or TRBV6-3 to TRBJ2-7; 9 bases fit TRBD2. Losses at the gene ends were 4 bases for V and 4 bases for J; bases not matched to a gene: 23. In germline, CDR1 is MNHEY, CDR2 SVGEGT. There are 20 residues in the CDR3. CDR3 nucleotides: TGTGCCAGCAGTTCCACCCGAGGGTCGGGGCTAGCGGGACTCTCATACGAGCAGTACTTC. This gives the protein CASSSTRGSGLAGLSYEQYF.

The rearrangement uses TRBV7-8 and TRBJ2-7; 8 nucleotides match TRBD1. CDR1 and CDR2 (germline): SGHVS, FQNEAQ. This CDR3 spans 15 amino acids. V lost 2 bases and J lost 3; bases outside the gene matches: 6. DNA for the CDR3: TGTGCCAGCAGCTTACGACAGGGGAGCCTCTACGAGCAGTACTTC. Translated: CASSLRQGSLYEQYF.

V is TRBV30 and J is TRBJ1-2; D is uncertain. Trimming shortened V by 1 base and J by 6 bases, and 12 bases separated the two germline ends. In germline, CDR1 is GTSNPN, CDR2 SVGIG (reference sequence). This CDR3 contains 13 residues. The CDR3 region has the DNA TGTGCCTGGAGTGGGGGTGGGGAGGATGGCTACACCTTC. This gives the protein CAWSGGGEDGYTF.

The chain uses TRBV7-8 and TRBJ1-5, with TRBD1 matching 9 bases. The V gene's germline CDR1 is SGHVS and CDR2 FQNEAQ. The V gene end was trimmed by 7 bases and the J gene end by 0 bases; junction bases not matched to a gene: 10. The CDR3 is made up of 17 amino acids. The CDR3 here is CASTRTGEGYSNQPQHF. Here the CDR3 DNA reads TGTGCCAGCACCCGGACAGGGGAGGGTTATAGCAATCAGCCCCAGCATTTT.

This clone was detected only once. This rearrangement joins TRBV16 to TRBJ1-6; D ambiguous. The CDR3 length is 14 residues. CDR1 and CDR2 (germline): KGHSY, FQNENV. The V end lost 2 bases, the J end lost 8 bases, and 10 bases lay between the germline ends. CDR3 bases: TGTGCCAGCAGCCAACGAGCACGGGATTCACCCCTCCACTTT. It codes for CASSQRARDSPLHF. Variable domain in full (rest from reference TRBV16 and TRBJ1-6): GEEVAQTPKHLVRGEGQKAKLYCAPIKGHSYVFWYQQVLKNEFKFLISFQNENVFDETGMPKERFSAKCLPNSPCSLEIQATKLEDSAVYFCASSQRARDSPLHFGNGTRLTVT.